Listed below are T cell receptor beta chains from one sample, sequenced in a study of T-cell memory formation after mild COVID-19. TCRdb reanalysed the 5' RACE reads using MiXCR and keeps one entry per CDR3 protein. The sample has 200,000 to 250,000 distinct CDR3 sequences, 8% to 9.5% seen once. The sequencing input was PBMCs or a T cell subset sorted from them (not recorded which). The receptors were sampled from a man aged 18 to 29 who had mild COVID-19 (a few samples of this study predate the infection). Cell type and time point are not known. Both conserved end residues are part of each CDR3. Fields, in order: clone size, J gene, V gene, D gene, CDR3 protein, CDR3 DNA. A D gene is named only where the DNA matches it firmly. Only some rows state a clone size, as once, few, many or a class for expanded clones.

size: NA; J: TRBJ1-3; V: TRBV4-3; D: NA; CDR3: CASSQEGAFRSGNTIYF; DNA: TGCGCCAGCAGCCAAGAAGGAGCGTTCCGCTCTGGAAACACCATATATTTT
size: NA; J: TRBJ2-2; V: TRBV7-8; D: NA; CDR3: CASSPLGAYNPGELFF; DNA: TGTGCCAGCAGCCCATTGGGTGCCTACAACCCCGGGGAGCTGTTTTTT
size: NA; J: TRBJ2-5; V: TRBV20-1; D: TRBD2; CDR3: CSGHGGVEETQYF; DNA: TGCAGTGGGCACGGGGGGGTTGAAGAGACCCAGTACTTC
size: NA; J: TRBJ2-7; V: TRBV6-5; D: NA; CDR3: CASSRGDIYEQYF; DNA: TGTGCCAGCAGTCGCGGGGATATCTACGAGCAGTACTTC
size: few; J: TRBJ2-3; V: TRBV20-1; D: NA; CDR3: CSARDSRRRSTDTQYF; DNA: TGCAGTGCTAGAGATTCGCGCAGGCGTAGCACAGATACGCAGTATTTT
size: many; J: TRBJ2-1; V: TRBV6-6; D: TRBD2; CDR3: CASSYGTSGGNEQFF; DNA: TGTGCCAGCAGTTACGGGACTAGCGGGGGTAATGAGCAGTTCTTC
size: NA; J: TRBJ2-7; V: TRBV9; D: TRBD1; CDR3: CASSVAPSAGGSYEQYF; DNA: TGTGCCAGCAGCGTAGCCCCGTCGGCAGGGGGATCGTACGAGCAGTACTTC
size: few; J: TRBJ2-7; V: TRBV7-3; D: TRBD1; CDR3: CASSFGAGTGLSEQYF; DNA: TGTGCCAGCAGCTTTGGCGCCGGGACAGGGCTGAGCGAGCAGTACTTC
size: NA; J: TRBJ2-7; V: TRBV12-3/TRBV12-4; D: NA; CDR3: CASSFHGTYEQYF; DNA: TGTGCCAGCAGTTTCCACGGCACCTACGAGCAGTACTTC
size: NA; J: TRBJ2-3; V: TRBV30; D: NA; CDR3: CAWSGAGGFADTQYF; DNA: TGTGCCTGGAGTGGCGCAGGGGGGTTCGCAGATACGCAGTATTTT
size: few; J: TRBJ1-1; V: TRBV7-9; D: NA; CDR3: CASSLGGVHTEAFF; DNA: TGTGCCAGCAGCTTAGGGGGGGTACACACTGAAGCTTTCTTT
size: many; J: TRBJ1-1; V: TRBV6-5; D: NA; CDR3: CASSYRNTEAFF; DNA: TGTGCCAGCAGTTACAGAAACACTGAAGCTTTCTTT
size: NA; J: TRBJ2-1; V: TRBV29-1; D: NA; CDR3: CSVDMGQGISYNEQFF; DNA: TGCAGCGTTGATATGGGGCAGGGGATCTCCTACAATGAGCAGTTCTTC
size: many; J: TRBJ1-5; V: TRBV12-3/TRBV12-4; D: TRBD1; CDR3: CASTTGEGNQPQHF; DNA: TGTGCCAGCACCACAGGGGAGGGCAATCAGCCCCAGCATTTT
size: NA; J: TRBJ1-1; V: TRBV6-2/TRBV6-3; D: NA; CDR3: CASSYGLRTEAFF; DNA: TGTGCCAGCAGTTACGGGTTACGAACTGAAGCTTTCTTT
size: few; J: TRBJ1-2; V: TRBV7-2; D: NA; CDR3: CASSLVSHGYTF; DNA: TGTGCCAGCAGCTTAGTATCCCATGGCTACACCTTC
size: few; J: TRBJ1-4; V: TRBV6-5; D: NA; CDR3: CASSRNGRRGEKLFF; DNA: TGTGCCAGCAGTCGGAACGGGAGAAGGGGCGAAAAACTGTTTTTT
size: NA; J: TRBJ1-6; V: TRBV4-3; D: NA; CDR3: CASSQESKGTLGHSPLHF; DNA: TGCGCCAGCAGCCAAGAGAGTAAGGGGACTCTAGGGCATTCACCCCTCCACTTT
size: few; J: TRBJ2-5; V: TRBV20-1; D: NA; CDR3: CSVQTMGGGPETQYF; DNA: TGCAGTGTCCAGACTATGGGGGGGGGCCCAGAGACCCAGTACTTC
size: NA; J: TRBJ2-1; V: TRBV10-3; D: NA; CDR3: CAISGGYNEQFF; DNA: TGTGCCATCAGTGGCGGGTACAATGAGCAGTTCTTC
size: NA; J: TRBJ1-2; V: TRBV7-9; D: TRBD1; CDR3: CASSAGQGDGYTF; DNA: TGTGCCAGCAGCGCAGGACAGGGCGATGGCTACACCTTC
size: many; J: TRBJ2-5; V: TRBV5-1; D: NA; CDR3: CASSLGGSEETQYF; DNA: TGCGCCAGCAGCTTGGGAGGGTCGGAAGAGACCCAGTACTTC
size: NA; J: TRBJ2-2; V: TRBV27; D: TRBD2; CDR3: CASSGLAGGPVTGELFF; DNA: TGTGCCAGCAGCGGACTAGCGGGGGGGCCGGTCACCGGGGAGCTGTTTTTT
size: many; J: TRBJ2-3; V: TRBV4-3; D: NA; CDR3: CASSQQVGGTRGTQYF; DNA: TGCGCCAGCAGCCAACAAGTGGGAGGTACCCGCGGAACGCAGTATTTT
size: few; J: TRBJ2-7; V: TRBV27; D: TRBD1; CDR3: CASSSRGTIQYEQYF; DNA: TGTGCCAGCAGTTCCAGGGGGACGATACAGTACGAGCAGTACTTC
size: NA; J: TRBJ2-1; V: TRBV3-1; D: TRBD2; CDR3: CASSQDLRGGPMDEQFF; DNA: TGTGCCAGCAGCCAAGATCTCCGGGGGGGGCCTATGGATGAGCAGTTCTTC
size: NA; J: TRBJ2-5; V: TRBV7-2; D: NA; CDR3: CASSPRWGIGETQYF; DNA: TGTGCCAGCAGCCCTAGGTGGGGGATAGGGGAGACCCAGTACTTC
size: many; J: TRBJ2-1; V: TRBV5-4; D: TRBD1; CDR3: CASSSLSGTGVDEQFF; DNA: TGTGCCAGCAGTTCCCTATCCGGGACAGGGGTGGATGAGCAGTTCTTC
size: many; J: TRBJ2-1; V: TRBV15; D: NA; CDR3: CATTSATGYNEQFF; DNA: TGTGCCACCACCTCCGCGACAGGCTACAATGAGCAGTTCTTC
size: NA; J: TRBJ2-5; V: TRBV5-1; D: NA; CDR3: CASSLITDEETQYF; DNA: TGCGCCAGCAGCTTGATAACGGACGAAGAGACCCAGTACTTC
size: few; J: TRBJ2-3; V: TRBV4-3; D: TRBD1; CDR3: CASSQEGHLGTGTDTQYF; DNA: TGCGCCAGCAGCCAAGAAGGGCATTTGGGGACAGGGACAGATACGCAGTATTTT
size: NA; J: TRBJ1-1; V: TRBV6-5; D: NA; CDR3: CASTKNGGNTEAFF; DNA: TGTGCCAGCACCAAGAATGGGGGGAACACTGAAGCTTTCTTT
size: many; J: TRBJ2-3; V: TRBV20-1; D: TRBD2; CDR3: CSATSGAHTDTQYF; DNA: TGCAGTGCTACTAGCGGGGCACACACAGATACGCAGTATTTT
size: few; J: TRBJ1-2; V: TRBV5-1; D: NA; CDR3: CASSLVLTGGDYTF; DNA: TGCGCCAGCAGCTTAGTTCTTACAGGAGGAGACTACACCTTC
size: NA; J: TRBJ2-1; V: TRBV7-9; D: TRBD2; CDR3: CASRPTSGWDNEQFF; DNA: TGTGCCAGCAGACCAACTAGCGGGTGGGACAATGAGCAGTTCTTC
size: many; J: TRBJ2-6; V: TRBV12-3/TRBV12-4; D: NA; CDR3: CASSFASGPRSGANVLTF; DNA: TGTGCCAGCAGTTTCGCCTCCGGCCCGAGGTCTGGGGCCAACGTCCTGACTTTC
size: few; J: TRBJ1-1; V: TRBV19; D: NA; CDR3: CASSSRGSGNGEAFF; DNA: TGTGCCAGTAGTTCCCGGGGGTCTGGGAATGGGGAAGCTTTCTTT
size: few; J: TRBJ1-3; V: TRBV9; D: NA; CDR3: CASSVGMGGNTIYF; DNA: TGTGCCAGCAGCGTAGGAATGGGAGGAAACACCATATATTTT
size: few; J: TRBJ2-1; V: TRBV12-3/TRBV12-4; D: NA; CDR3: CASSSREHNEQFF; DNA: TGTGCCAGCAGTTCCAGGGAACACAATGAGCAGTTCTTC
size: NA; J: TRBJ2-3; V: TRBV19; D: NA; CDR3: CASSKRTARPTDTQYF; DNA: TGTGCCAGCAGCAAAAGGACAGCGAGACCCACAGATACGCAGTATTTT
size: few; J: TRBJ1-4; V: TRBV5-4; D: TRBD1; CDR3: CASSLPGGKLFF; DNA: TGTGCCAGCAGCTTGCCAGGGGGAAAACTGTTTTTT
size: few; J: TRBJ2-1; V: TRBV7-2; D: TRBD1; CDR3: CASREDRGGYNEQFF; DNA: TGTGCCAGCAGAGAGGACAGGGGGGGTTACAATGAGCAGTTCTTC
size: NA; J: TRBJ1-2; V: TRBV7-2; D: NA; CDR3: CASSTRRDYTF; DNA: TGTGCCAGCAGCACGAGAAGGGACTACACCTTC
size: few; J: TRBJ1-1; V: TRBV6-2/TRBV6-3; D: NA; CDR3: CASRDWNTEAFF; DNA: TGTGCCAGCAGGGACTGGAACACTGAAGCTTTCTTT
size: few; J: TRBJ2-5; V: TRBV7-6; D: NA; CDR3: CASSLGGERRETQYF; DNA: TGTGCCAGCAGCCTAGGAGGCGAAAGGCGGGAGACCCAGTACTTC
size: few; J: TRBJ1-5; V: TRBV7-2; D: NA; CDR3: CASSLSSLSNQPQHF; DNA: TGTGCCAGCAGCTTATCCAGTCTTAGCAATCAGCCCCAGCATTTT
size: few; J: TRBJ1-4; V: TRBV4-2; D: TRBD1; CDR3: CASSQPGTGDGKLFF; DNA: TGTGCCAGCAGCCAACCTGGGACAGGGGACGGAAAACTGTTTTTT
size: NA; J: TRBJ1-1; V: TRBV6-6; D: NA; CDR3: CASSPRTVLSTEAFF; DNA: TGTGCCAGCAGTCCGAGGACAGTCCTATCCACTGAAGCTTTCTTT
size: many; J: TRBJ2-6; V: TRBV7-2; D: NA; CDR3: CASSLDFSGANVLTF; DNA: TGTGCCAGCAGCTTAGACTTTTCAGGGGCCAACGTCCTGACTTTC
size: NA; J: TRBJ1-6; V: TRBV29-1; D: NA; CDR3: CSVQASRNSTLHF; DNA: TGCAGCGTTCAGGCCAGCCGAAATTCAACCCTCCACTTT
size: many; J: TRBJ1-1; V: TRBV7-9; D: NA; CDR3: CASSLVWGVTEAFF; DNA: TGTGCCAGCAGCTTAGTTTGGGGTGTCACTGAAGCTTTCTTT
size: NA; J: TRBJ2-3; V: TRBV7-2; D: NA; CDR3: CASSRQGVGADTQYF; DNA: TGTGCCAGCAGCCGCCAAGGGGTTGGGGCAGATACGCAGTATTTT
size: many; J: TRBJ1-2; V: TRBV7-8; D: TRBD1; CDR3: CASSAQGARGYTF; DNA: TGTGCCAGCAGCGCGCAGGGGGCGCGGGGCTACACCTTC
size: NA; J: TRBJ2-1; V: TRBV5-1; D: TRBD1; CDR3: CASSLVRNAGGFSYNEQFF; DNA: TGCGCCAGCAGCTTAGTGCGCAACGCAGGGGGATTCTCCTACAATGAGCAGTTCTTC
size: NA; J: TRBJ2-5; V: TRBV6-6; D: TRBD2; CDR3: CASRLAGGSLETQYF; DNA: TGTGCCAGCAGACTAGCGGGGGGATCCCTGGAGACCCAGTACTTC
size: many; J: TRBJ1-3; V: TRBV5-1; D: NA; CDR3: CASSEGLYSGNTIYF; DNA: TGCGCCAGCAGCGAGGGGTTATACTCTGGAAACACCATATATTTT
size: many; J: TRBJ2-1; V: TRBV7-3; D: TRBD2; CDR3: CASSPSGGAVEQFF; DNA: TGTGCCAGCAGCCCAAGCGGGGGGGCGGTTGAGCAGTTCTTC